This entry concerns a single T cell receptor beta chain. The data were obtained in a study of T cell responses to AZD1222 COVID-19 vaccine. Across the study: Whether given at about 4 or about 12 weeks, second doses were pooled.

Clones were read by immunoSEQ multiplex PCR, and TCRdb kept only the in-frame ones, dropping some. This sample has about 140,000 clones; roughly 90% occur once, and the top ten carry about 3%. V gave up 4 bases and J gave up 4 bases; unmatched junction bases: 14. Germline V lookup: CDR1 SGHTA, CDR2 FQGNSA. The CDR3 runs to 18 residues. The sample was peripheral blood, taken on day 0 of AZD1222 vaccination. The chain is built from TRBV7-2 and TRBJ2-2; 8 bases agree with TRBD1. The sequence was collected from an adult in good health. The CDR3 DNA sequence: TGTGCCAGCAGCTATCCCGCTTGGACAGGGCGCCGCACCGGGGAGCTGTTTTTT. It specifies CASSYPAWTGRRTGELFF.